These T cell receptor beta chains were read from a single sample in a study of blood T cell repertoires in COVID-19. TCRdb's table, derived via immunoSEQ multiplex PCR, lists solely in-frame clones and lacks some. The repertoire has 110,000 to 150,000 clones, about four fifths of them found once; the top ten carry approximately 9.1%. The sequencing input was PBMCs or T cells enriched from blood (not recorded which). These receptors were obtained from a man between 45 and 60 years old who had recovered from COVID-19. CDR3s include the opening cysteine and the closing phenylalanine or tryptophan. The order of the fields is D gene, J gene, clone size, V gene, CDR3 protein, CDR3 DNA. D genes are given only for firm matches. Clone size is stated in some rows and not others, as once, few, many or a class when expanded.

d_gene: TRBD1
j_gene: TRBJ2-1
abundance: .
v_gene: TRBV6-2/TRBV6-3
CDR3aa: CASSYSTGGMFF
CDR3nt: TGTGCCAGCAGTTACTCGACAGGGGGCATGTTCTTC

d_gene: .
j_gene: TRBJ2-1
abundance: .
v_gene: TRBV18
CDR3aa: CASSPLTGGVSYNEQFF
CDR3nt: TGTGCCAGCTCACCACTAACAGGGGGGGTTTCCTACAATGAGCAGTTCTTC

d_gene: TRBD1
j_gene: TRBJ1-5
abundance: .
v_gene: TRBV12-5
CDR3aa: CARDGDSSNQPQHF
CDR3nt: TGTGCTAGAGACGGGGACAGTAGCAATCAGCCCCAGCATTTT

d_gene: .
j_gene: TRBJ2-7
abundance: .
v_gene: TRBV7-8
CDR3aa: CASSRDGNYEQYF
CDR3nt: TGTGCCAGCAGCCGGGACGGGAACTACGAGCAGTACTTC

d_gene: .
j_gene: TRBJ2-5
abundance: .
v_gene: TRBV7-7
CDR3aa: CASSLAGGQGMETQYF
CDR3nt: TGTGCTAGCAGCTTAGCGGGGGGACAGGGTATGGAGACCCAGTACTTC

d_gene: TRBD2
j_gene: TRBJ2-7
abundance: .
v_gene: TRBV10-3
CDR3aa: CAIGAVVLAGWEYEQYF
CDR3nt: TGTGCCATCGGGGCTGTTGTACTAGCGGGGTGGGAGTACGAGCAGTACTTC

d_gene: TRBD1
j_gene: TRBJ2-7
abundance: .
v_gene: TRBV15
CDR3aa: CATSSATSGDSYEQYF
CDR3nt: TGTGCCACCAGCAGCGCTACCTCCGGGGACAGCTACGAGCAGTACTTC

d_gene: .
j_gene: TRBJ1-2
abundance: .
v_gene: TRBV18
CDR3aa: CASSPREANYGYTF
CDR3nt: TGTGCCAGCTCACCACGCGAGGCTAACTATGGCTACACCTTC

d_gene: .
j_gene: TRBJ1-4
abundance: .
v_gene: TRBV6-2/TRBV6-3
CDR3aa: CASSWQLYEKLFF
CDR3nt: TGTGCCAGCAGTTGGCAGTTGTACGAAAAACTGTTTTTT

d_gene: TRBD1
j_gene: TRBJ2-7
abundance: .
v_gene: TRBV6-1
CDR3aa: CASSEPWTGWVYEQYF
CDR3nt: TGTGCCAGCAGTGAACCTTGGACAGGGTGGGTCTACGAGCAGTACTTC

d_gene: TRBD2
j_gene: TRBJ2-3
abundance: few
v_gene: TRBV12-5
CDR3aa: CASGSTGLARTQYF
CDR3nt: TGTGCTAGTGGTTCCACCGGACTAGCGCGTACGCAGTATTTT

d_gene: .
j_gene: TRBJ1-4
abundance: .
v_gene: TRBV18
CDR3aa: CASSPPSQRDEKLFF
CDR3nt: TGTGCCAGCTCACCACCGAGCCAGCGGGACGAAAAACTGTTTTTT

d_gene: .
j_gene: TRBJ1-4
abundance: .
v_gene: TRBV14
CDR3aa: CASSQTGQPNEKLFF
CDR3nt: TGTGCCAGCAGCCAAACAGGACAGCCTAATGAAAAACTGTTTTTT

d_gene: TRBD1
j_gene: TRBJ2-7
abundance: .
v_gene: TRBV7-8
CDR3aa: CASSSGTVYEQYF
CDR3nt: TGTGCCAGCAGCTCCGGGACAGTCTACGAGCAGTACTTC

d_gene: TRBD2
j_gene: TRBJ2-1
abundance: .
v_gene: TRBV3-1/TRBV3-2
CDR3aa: CASDTSGGQNEQFF
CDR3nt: TGTGCCAGCGACACTAGCGGGGGGCAAAATGAGCAGTTCTTC

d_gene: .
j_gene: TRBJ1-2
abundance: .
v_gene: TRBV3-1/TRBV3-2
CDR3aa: CASSLQQGTYGYTF
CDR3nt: TGTGCCAGCAGCCTTCAACAGGGCACCTATGGCTACACCTTC

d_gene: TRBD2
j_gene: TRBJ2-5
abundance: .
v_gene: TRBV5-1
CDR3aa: CASSFGLAGGGETQYF
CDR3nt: TGCGCCAGCAGCTTTGGACTAGCGGGTGGGGGGGAGACCCAGTACTTC

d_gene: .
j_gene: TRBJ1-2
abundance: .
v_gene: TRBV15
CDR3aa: CATSRDLQNYGYTF
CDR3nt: TGTGCCACCAGCAGAGATCTACAGAACTATGGCTACACCTTC

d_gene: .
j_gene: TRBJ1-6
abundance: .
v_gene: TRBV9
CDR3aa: CASSPRTGWGDSPLHF
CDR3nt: TGTGCCAGCAGCCCAAGAACAGGGTGGGGTGATTCACCCCTCCACTTT

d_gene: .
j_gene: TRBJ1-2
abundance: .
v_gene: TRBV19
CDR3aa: CASKGDKNYGYTF
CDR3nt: TGTGCCAGTAAAGGGGACAAGAACTATGGCTACACCTTC

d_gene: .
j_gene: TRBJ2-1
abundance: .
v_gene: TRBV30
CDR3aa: CAWARENEQFF
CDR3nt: TGTGCCTGGGCGAGGGAGAATGAGCAGTTCTTC

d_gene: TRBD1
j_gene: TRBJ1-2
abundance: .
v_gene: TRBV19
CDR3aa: CASSIVQGDYGYTF
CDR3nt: TGTGCCAGTAGTATAGTACAGGGGGACTATGGCTACACCTTC

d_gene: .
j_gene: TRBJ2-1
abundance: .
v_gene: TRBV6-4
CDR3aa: CASSDPGRGGEQFF
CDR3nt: TGTGCCAGCAGTGACCCTGGCAGGGGTGGTGAGCAGTTCTTC

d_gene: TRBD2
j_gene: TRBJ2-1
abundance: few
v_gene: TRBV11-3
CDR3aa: CASSSGTSGGGEQFF
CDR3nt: TGTGCCAGCAGCTCCGGGACTAGCGGGGGTGGTGAGCAGTTCTTC

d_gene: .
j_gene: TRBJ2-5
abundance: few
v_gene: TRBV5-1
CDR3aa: CASSPLQGGETQYF
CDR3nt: TGCGCCAGCAGCCCCTTACAGGGAGGGGAGACCCAGTACTTC

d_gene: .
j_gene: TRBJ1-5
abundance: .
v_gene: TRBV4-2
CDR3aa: CASSLFRQINQPQHF
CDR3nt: TGTGCCAGCAGCCTTTTCCGACAGATCAATCAGCCCCAGCATTTT

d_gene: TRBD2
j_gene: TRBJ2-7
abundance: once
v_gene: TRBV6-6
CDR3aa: CASSLGGLEALYYEQYF
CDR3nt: TGTGCCAGCAGTCTCGGGGGGTTGGAGGCCCTATACTACGAGCAGTACTTC

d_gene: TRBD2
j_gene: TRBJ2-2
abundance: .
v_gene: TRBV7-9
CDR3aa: CASSTRRAGGNTGELFF
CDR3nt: TGTGCCAGCAGCACCCGGCGGGCGGGGGGCAACACCGGGGAGCTGTTTTTT